These T cell receptor beta chains were read from a single sample in a study of blood T cell repertoires in COVID-19. Clones were read by immunoSEQ multiplex PCR, and TCRdb kept only the in-frame ones, dropping some. The table has hundreds of thousands of clones, 80% to 90% seen once. Sequencing used PBMCs or T cells enriched from blood (not recorded which). Every receptor here comes from a man younger than 45 who had recovered from COVID-19. Both conserved end residues are part of each CDR3. The order of the fields is clone size, V gene, D gene, J gene, CDR3 protein, CDR3 DNA. The D gene is left open where the match is weak. Size is stated for part of the rows, as once, few or many counts, or as a class when the clone is expanded.

-	TRBV23-1	TRBD1	TRBJ1-2	CASSQNPGQGPCRYTF	TGCGCCAGCAGTCAAAACCCGGGACAGGGGCCTTGTCGCTACACCTTC
-	TRBV28	TRBD1	TRBJ2-7	CASTLRGPPDYEQYF	TGTGCCAGCACCCTCAGGGGGCCTCCCGACTACGAGCAGTACTTC
-	TRBV7-9	TRBD1	TRBJ1-1	CASSLQGGVTEAFF	TGTGCCAGCAGCTTACAGGGGGGAGTCACTGAAGCTTTCTTT
-	TRBV4-1	-	TRBJ1-2	CASSQGGQGINYGYTF	TGCGCCAGCAGCCAAGGCGGGCAGGGGATTAACTATGGCTACACCTTC
-	TRBV18	TRBD1	TRBJ1-1	CASSLGAGGTEAFF	TGTGCCAGCTCACTCGGGGCAGGGGGCACTGAAGCTTTCTTT
-	TRBV4-2	TRBD1	TRBJ1-1	CASSQVDRGYTEAFF	TGTGCCAGCAGCCAGGTGGACAGGGGGTACACTGAAGCTTTCTTT
-	TRBV2	TRBD2	TRBJ2-1	CASRGLADYNEQFF	TGTGCCAGCAGGGGACTAGCGGATTACAATGAGCAGTTCTTC
-	TRBV4-2	-	TRBJ2-3	CASRGGVFPDTQYF	TGTGCCAGCAGAGGGGGGGTATTCCCGGATACGCAGTATTTT
-	TRBV20-1	TRBD1	TRBJ1-2	CSASGQGSYGYTF	TGCAGTGCTAGTGGACAGGGGAGTTATGGCTACACCTTC
-	TRBV28	-	TRBJ2-2	CASNSGAANTGELFF	TGTGCCAGCAATTCAGGGGCCGCGAACACCGGGGAGCTGTTTTTT
-	TRBV30	-	TRBJ2-7	CAWSMTYGEQYF	TGTGCCTGGAGTATGACTTATGGCGAGCAGTACTTC
-	TRBV24-1	-	TRBJ2-1	CATSDRRDEQFF	TGTGCCACCAGTGATAGGAGGGATGAGCAGTTCTTC
-	TRBV18	-	TRBJ2-3	CASSPLQTSTDTQYF	TGTGCCAGCTCACCACTGCAGACTAGCACAGATACGCAGTATTTT
-	TRBV18	-	TRBJ1-5	CASSPQGYSNQPQHF	TGTGCCAGCTCACCCCAGGGTTATAGCAATCAGCCCCAGCATTTT
-	TRBV7-2	-	TRBJ2-1	CASSLGAISSYNEQFF	TGTGCCAGCAGCTTAGGAGCGATTAGCTCCTACAATGAGCAGTTCTTC
-	TRBV6-4	-	TRBJ2-3	CASSDSIAGNTQYF	TGTGCCAGCAGTGACTCGATAGCTGGTAATACGCAGTATTTT
-	TRBV28	TRBD1	TRBJ1-3	CASRPTGDRNTIYF	TGTGCCAGCAGGCCAACAGGGGACCGAAACACCATATATTTT
-	TRBV7-9	-	TRBJ2-1	CASSSVDYTYEQFF	TGTGCCAGCAGCTCGGTGGACTATACGTATGAGCAGTTCTTC
once	TRBV6-5	TRBD2	TRBJ2-3	CASSSAGGPAGQYF	TGTGCCAGCAGTTCCGCGGGAGGGCCCGCAGGGCAGTATTTT
-	TRBV13	-	TRBJ2-7	CASSLVYEQYF	TGTGCCAGCAGCCTCGTCTACGAGCAGTACTTC
once	TRBV11-2	TRBD2	TRBJ2-2	CASSLLAGGGELFF	TGTGCCAGCAGCTTATTAGCGGGTGGCGGGGAGCTGTTTTTT
-	TRBV5-6	-	TRBJ1-5	CASSFRPRDNNQPQHF	TGTGCCAGCAGCTTTCGACCCCGGGACAACAATCAGCCCCAGCATTTT
-	TRBV9	TRBD2	TRBJ2-5	CASSPRTSGPGAETQYF	TGTGCCAGCAGCCCACGGACTAGCGGGCCCGGTGCGGAGACCCAGTACTTC
-	TRBV7-3	-	TRBJ2-2	CASSDLGTGELFF	TGTGCCAGCAGCGACCTCGGGACCGGGGAGCTGTTTTTT
once	TRBV18	-	TRBJ2-2	CASSPELGLLSGELFF	TGTGCCAGCTCACCGGAGCTGGGACTCTTGAGCGGGGAGCTGTTTTTT
-	TRBV6-5	-	TRBJ2-3	CASSLERAGDTQYF	TGTGCCAGCAGTCTTGAGCGGGCGGGAGATACGCAGTATTTT
-	TRBV7-9	TRBD2	TRBJ2-3	CASSRLAGGADTQYF	TGTGCCAGCAGCCGTCTAGCGGGAGGGGCAGATACGCAGTATTTT